The present T cell receptor beta chain was sequenced within a study of cytomegalovirus exposure and HLA in healthy donors. Overall study: Early released data comprised 75 million to 100 million unique TCRs from HLA-typed donors.

Vbeta (60) and Jbeta (13) primers were used in the PCR. The protocol was immunoSEQ multiplex PCR, while the TCRdb copy is restricted to in-frame clones and leaves out a portion. In the table there are roughly 280,000 clones, about 75% of which are singletons. The CDR3 loop spans 12 amino acids. Trimming took off 3 bases at V and 3 bases at J, with 9 bases between the two ends. Germline CDR1 is SQVTM and CDR2 is ANQGSEA. The TCR comes from a female donor in good health and CMV-seronegative. What was sequenced was PBMCs. This chain uses TRBV29-1 with TRBJ2-7; D not resolved. Here the CDR3 reads CSVDNGDYEQYF. The CDR3 nucleotides read TGCAGCGTTGACAACGGAGACTACGAGCAGTACTTC.